These 27 T cell receptor beta chains were sequenced from one sample in a study of T cells in Graves' hyperthyroidism and ophthalmopathy. Amplification of TCR beta CDR3 regions was performed using RNA transcripts as template. When the TCR CDR3 underwent first-round RT-PCR, the HTBI primer set was used. TCRdb reprocessed the multiplex PCR reads via MiXCR and lists one record per CDR3 protein. In the table there are under 350,000 distinct CDR3 sequences, 20% to 30% of which are singletons. Sequenced: blood. The origin of the receptors is a man aged 35 to 55 with Graves' hyperthyroidism that later progressed to Graves' ophthalmopathy.

This clonotype was seen once. The chain joins TRBV6-1 to TRBJ2-7, with D unresolved. Germline V gene lookup returns CDR1 MNHNS and CDR2 SASEGT. CDR3 length: 13 amino acids. V gave up 6 bases and J gave up 7 bases, with 16 bases separating them. CDR3 sequence reads: CASSEWTAGEQYF. In DNA form, the CDR3 reads TGTGCCAGCAGCGAGTGGACCGCTGGGGAGCAGTACTTC.

The genes are TRBV20-1 and TRBJ2-7; 11 bases are shared with TRBD2. The CDR3 consists of 16 residues. The germline gives CDR1 DFQATT, CDR2 SNEGSKA (reference sequence). V was pared by 7 bases and J by 4 bases, with 15 bases of the junction left unmatched. Written as DNA, the CDR3 is TGCAGTGGAAAAGGACTAGCGGGCCCGGGGGGGTACGAGCAGTACTTC. Its translation is CSGKGLAGPGGYEQYF.

This clonotype was observed many times. The chain is built from TRBV20-1 and TRBJ2-7; no reliable D call. CDR3 length equals 11 residues. V lost 5 bases to trimming and J lost 3 bases, with 8 bases between them. The germline V gene encodes CDR1 DFQATT and CDR2 SNEGSKA (reference sequence). The CDR3 DNA reads TGCAGTGCTGTAGTCAACTACGAGCAGTACTTC. Translated: CSAVVNYEQYF.

The rearrangement uses TRBV11-2 and TRBJ1-1; D unresolved. Germline CDR1 reads SGHAT; CDR2 reads FQNNGV. Trimming removed 4 bases at V and 10 bases at J, with 22 bases between. This CDR3 is 15 amino acids long. CDR3: CASSSQLDGPLVAFF. In nucleotides, the CDR3 is TGTGCCAGCAGCTCTCAATTGGACGGTCCCCTGGTAGCTTTCTTT. The full variable domain, rest sourced from reference TRBV11-2 and TRBJ1-1, is EAGVAQSPRYKIIEKRQSVAFWCNPISGHATLYWYQQILGQGPKLLIQFQNNGVVDDSQLPKDRFSAERLKGVDSTLKIQPAKLEDSAVYLCASSSQLDGPLVAFFGQGTRLTVV.

This clonotype was seen many times. The chain is built from TRBV6-1 and TRBJ2-2; weak D call: TRBD2 (5 bases). Germline V lookup: CDR1 MNHNS, CDR2 SASEGT. The ends were cut back, 6 bases at V and 4 bases at J, with 12 bases in the middle. This CDR3 region has 14 residues. Written as DNA, the CDR3 is TGTGCCAGCAGCCGAGATCGGGGCACCGGGGAGCTGTTTTTT. It is translated as CASSRDRGTGELFF.

This clonotype was detected ten times or more. The chain links TRBV5-1 to TRBJ2-2; D perhaps matches TRBD2 (6 bases). The CDR3 sequence is 17 residues long. Trimming stripped 0 bases from V and 7 bases from J, with 19 bases between. In germline, CDR1 is SGHRS, CDR2 YFSETQ. Here the CDR3 reads CASSLVGTREMIGELFF. The CDR3 DNA is TGCGCCAGCAGCTTGGTTGGGACTCGTGAGATGATCGGGGAGCTGTTTTTT.

Many counts were recorded for this clonotype. J is TRBJ2-4 and V is TRBV19; the D is unclear. The CDR3 runs 14 residues. Looked up from germline, CDR1 is LNHDA and CDR2 is SQIVND (reference sequence). Trimming left V 0 bases short and J 3 bases short, with 6 bases between. CDR3 in DNA: TGTGCCAGTAGTATAGAATTTTACAAAAACATTCAGTACTTC. Amino acid sequence: CASSIEFYKNIQYF.

The sample holds many counts of this clonotype. The chain combines TRBV20-1 with TRBJ1-1; 7 positions match TRBD1. The CDR3 is made up of 13 amino acids. J gave up 4 bases and V 0 bases, and 2 bases lay outside the gene matches. Germline V gene sequence: CDR1 DFQATT, CDR2 SNEGSKA (reference sequence). In DNA form, the CDR3 reads TGCAGTGCTAGAGAAGACAGGGCCACTGAAGCTTTCTTT. Translation: CSAREDRATEAFF.

This clonotype was seen ten or more times. The genes are TRBV2 and TRBJ1-6; TRBD1 matches at 8 bases. Germline values: CDR1 SNHLY, CDR2 FYNNEI. V was clipped by 6 bases and J by 7 bases; unmatched bases: 8. This CDR3 spans 15 amino acids. In DNA, the CDR3 is TGTGCCAGCAGAGCGACAGGGGATGGGAATTCACCCCTCCACTTT. Its translation: CASRATGDGNSPLHF.

This sequence joins TRBV7-2 and TRBJ2-7, with D maybe TRBD2 (5 bases). The V gene's germline CDR1 is SGHTA and CDR2 FQGNSA. There are 13 residues in the CDR3. V was cut by 7 bases and J by 2 bases, with 12 bases left in between. CDR3: CASKAAGTYEQYF. DNA of the CDR3: TGTGCCAGCAAGGCAGCCGGGACCTACGAGCAGTACTTC.

There are many counts of this clonotype. The chain joins TRBV28 to TRBJ1-2; no reliable D call. Germline CDR1 reads MDHEN; CDR2 reads SYDVKM. This CDR3 has 11 residues. V shed 8 bases and J shed 5 bases, with 9 bases lying between them. The CDR3 loop is CASRTFYGYTF. In DNA form, the CDR3 reads TGTGCCAGCCGGACCTTTTATGGCTACACCTTC.

This clonotype was seen at least ten times. This chain joins TRBV20-1 and TRBJ1-5, with D maybe TRBD1 (5 bases). V lost 2 bases and J 6 bases, leaving 8 bases between the germline ends. Germline V CDR1 and CDR2: DFQATT, SNEGSKA (reference sequence). The CDR3 consists of 12 residues. CDR3 DNA sequence: TGCAGTGCTAGACAGAGGGGTCAGCCCCAGCATTTT. As protein: CSARQRGQPQHF.

This rearrangement joins TRBV20-1 to TRBJ2-2; TRBD2 aligns across 10 bases. The J segment lost 3 bases and the V segment lost 2 bases, leaving 3 bases of the junction unmatched. The CDR3 has 15 residues. CDR1 and CDR2 from the germline V gene are DFQATT and SNEGSKA (reference sequence). In DNA, the CDR3 is TGCAGTGCTAGATTAGGACTAGCGGACACCGGGGAGCTGTTTTTT. Its protein product is CSARLGLADTGELFF.

J is TRBJ1-2 and V is TRBV9; D might be TRBD1 (5 bases). The ends were cut back, 4 bases at V and 8 bases at J, with 12 bases in the middle. This CDR3 has 12 residues. The V gene's germline CDR1 is SGDLS and CDR2 YYNGEE. CDR3 in amino acids: CASSNTGGGYTF. The CDR3 DNA is TGTGCCAGCAGCAATACAGGAGGGGGCTACACCTTC. The complete variable domain, with remaining parts taken from reference TRBV9 and TRBJ1-2, reads DSGVTQTPKHLITATGQRVTLRCSPRSGDLSVYWYQQSLDQGLQFLIQYYNGEERAKGNILERFSAQQFPDLHSELNLSSLELGDSALYFCASSNTGGGYTFGSGTRLTVV.

V usage is TRBV12-3 or TRBV12-4 and J usage is TRBJ2-5; D call uncertain. The CDR3 has 16 amino acids. V lost 5 bases to trimming and J lost 0 bases, with 16 bases between them. This chain's CDR3 is CASSRQAAINQETQYF. The CDR3 bases are TGTGCCAGCAGTCGCCAAGCCGCCATCAACCAAGAGACCCAGTACTTC.

This sequence joins TRBV6-1 and TRBJ2-7; the D gene is possibly TRBD2 (6 bases). Trimming cost V 3 bases and J 2 bases, with 11 bases left between them. Germline loops: CDR1 MNHNS, CDR2 SASEGT. There are 14 residues in the CDR3. CDR3 in amino acids: CASSEGDLTYEQYF. DNA of the CDR3: TGTGCCAGCAGTGAGGGGGACTTAACCTACGAGCAGTACTTC.

The chain employs TRBV4-1 and TRBJ1-5; D remains unclear. V was clipped by 4 bases and J by 0 bases, with 13 bases between them. The germline V gene encodes CDR1 MGHRA and CDR2 YSYEKL. The length of the CDR3 is 16 residues. Written as DNA, the CDR3 is TGCGCCAGCAGCCGAGTGAGGGCGGATAGCAATCAGCCCCAGCATTTT. It is translated as CASSRVRADSNQPQHF.

The chain is built from TRBV7-2 and TRBJ2-7; a possible D gene is TRBD1 (5 bases). This CDR3 comprises 15 residues. Trimming stripped 0 bases from V and 4 bases from J, with 13 bases between. The germline CDR1 and CDR2 sequences are SGHTA and FQGNSA. The CDR3 protein is CASSLAQANGYEQYF. The CDR3 nucleotides read TGTGCCAGCAGCTTAGCACAGGCCAACGGTTACGAGCAGTACTTC. Combining the CDR3 with reference TRBV7-2 and TRBJ2-7 gives the whole variable domain GAGVSQSPSNKVTEKGKDVELRCDPISGHTALYWYRQSLGQGLEFLIYFQGNSAPDKSGLPSDRFSAERTGGSVSTLTIQRTQQEDSAVYLCASSLAQANGYEQYFGPGTRLTVT.

This clonotype occurred a few times. The chain carries TRBV29-1 and TRBJ2-7, with a possible D match to TRBD2 (6 bases). Per germline, CDR1 SQVTM and CDR2 ANQGSEA. Trimming removed 6 bases at V and 1 base at J, with 7 bases between. The length of the CDR3 is 11 residues. Written as DNA, the CDR3 is TGCAGCGTCGGGACTTCCTACGAGCAGTACTTC. Its translation is CSVGTSYEQYF.

The rearrangement uses TRBV19 and TRBJ1-1; D not certain. V was trimmed by 2 bases and J by 2 bases, leaving 12 bases between them. Germline V CDR1 and CDR2: LNHDA, SQIVND (reference sequence). This CDR3 is 15 amino acids long. CDR3 region: CASSIHPGSNTEAFF. DNA for the CDR3: TGTGCCAGTAGTATACATCCCGGCAGTAACACTGAAGCTTTCTTT. The entire variable domain, with the rest obtained from reference TRBV19 and TRBJ1-1, is as follows: DGGITQSPKYLFRKEGQNVTLSCEQNLNHDAMYWYRQDPGQGLRLIYYSQIVNDFQKGDIAEGYSVSREKKESFPLTVTSAQKNPTAFYLCASSIHPGSNTEAFFGQGTRLTVV.

The J gene is TRBJ2-5, the V gene TRBV27; 9 bases fit TRBD1. The CDR3 runs to 14 residues. Germline-derived CDR1 and CDR2 are MNHEY and SMNVEV (reference sequence). J gave up 5 bases and V 5 bases, and 6 bases lay outside the gene matches. CDR3 loop: CASSTGGAGETQYF. The CDR3 DNA reads as TGTGCCAGCAGTACAGGGGGCGCGGGGGAGACCCAGTACTTC.

This clonotype has a handful of counts. The chain links TRBV3-1 to TRBJ1-3, with D hard to call. This CDR3 has 15 residues. Germline CDR1 and CDR2: LGHDT and YNNKEL (reference sequence). Trimming stripped 3 bases from V and 0 bases from J, with 9 bases between. The CDR3 here is CASSHLASSGNTIYF. CDR3 bases: TGTGCCAGCAGCCACCTCGCAAGCTCTGGAAACACCATATATTTT. The complete variable domain, with remaining parts taken from reference TRBV3-1 and TRBJ1-3, reads DTAVSQTPKYLVTQMGNDKSIKCEQNLGHDTMYWYKQDSKKFLKIMFSYNNKELIINETVPNRFSPKSPDKAHLNLHINSLELGDSAVYFCASSHLASSGNTIYFGEGSWLTVV.

This clonotype was seen many times. The CDR3 sequence is CSVGRGLAYEQYF. The CDR3 bases are TGCAGCGTTGGTAGGGGACTAGCCTACGAGCAGTACTTC. This rearrangement joins TRBV29-1 to TRBJ2-7; 8 bases are a match to TRBD2. J lost 2 bases, V lost 4 bases, and 4 bases had no gene match. The germline V gene encodes CDR1 SQVTM and CDR2 ANQGSEA. This CDR3 region has 13 residues.

This clonotype was recorded at least ten times. The chain is built from TRBV12-3 or TRBV12-4 and TRBJ1-2, with 7 bases matching TRBD1. V trimming: 5 bases; J trimming: 2 bases; junction bases outside the gene matches: 5. The CDR3 length is 14 residues. This CDR3 reads CASSRTGINYGYTF. CDR3 DNA sequence: TGTGCCAGCAGTCGGACAGGAATAAACTATGGCTACACCTTC.

This clonotype has at least ten counts. The V gene is TRBV5-1, the J gene TRBJ1-1; tentatively, D is TRBD1 (6 bases). Germline values: CDR1 SGHRS, CDR2 YFSETQ. Trimming removed 8 bases from V and 3 bases from J, with 11 bases in between. CDR3 length equals 12 residues. CDR3 bases: TGCGCCAGTTCCACAGGGCACACTGAAGCTTTCTTT. Amino acids: CASSTGHTEAFF.

The chain is built from TRBV10-3 and TRBJ2-7; weak D call: TRBD1 (5 bases). Per the germline V gene, CDR1 is ENHRY and CDR2 is SYGVKD. The CDR3 length is 16 residues. V was pared by 3 bases and J by 2 bases, with 17 bases between. The CDR3 is CAISDPILGQAYEQYF. The DNA of the CDR3 is TGTGCCATCAGTGACCCTATCCTTGGACAAGCCTACGAGCAGTACTTC.

As for this clonotype: One end of the junction is discordant with germline, which a read error may explain. V is TRBV29-1 and J is TRBJ2-7; 8 bases are a match to TRBD1. Germline CDR1 reads SQVTM; CDR2 reads ANQGSEA. The CDR3 covers 13 residues. The CDR3 protein is CSVEGTGDYEQYF. The CDR3 DNA follows: TGCAGCGTGGAAGGGACAGGAGACTACGAGCAGTACTTC.